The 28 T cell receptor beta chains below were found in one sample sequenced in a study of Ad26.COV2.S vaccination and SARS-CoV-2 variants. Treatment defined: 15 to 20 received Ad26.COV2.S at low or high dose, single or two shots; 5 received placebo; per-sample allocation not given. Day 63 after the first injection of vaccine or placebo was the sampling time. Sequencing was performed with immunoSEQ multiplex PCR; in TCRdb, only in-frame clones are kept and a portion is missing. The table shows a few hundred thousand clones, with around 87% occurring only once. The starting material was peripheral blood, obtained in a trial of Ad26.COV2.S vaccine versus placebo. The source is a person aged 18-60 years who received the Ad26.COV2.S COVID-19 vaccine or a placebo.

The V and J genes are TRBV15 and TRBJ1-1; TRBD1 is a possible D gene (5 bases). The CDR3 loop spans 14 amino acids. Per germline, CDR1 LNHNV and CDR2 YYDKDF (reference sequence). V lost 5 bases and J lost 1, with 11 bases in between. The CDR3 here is CATSDPGSNTEAFF. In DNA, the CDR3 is TGTGCCACCAGCGACCCAGGGTCGAACACTGAAGCTTTCTTT. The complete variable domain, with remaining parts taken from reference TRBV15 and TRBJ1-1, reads DAMVIQNPRYQVTQFGKPVTLSCSQTLNHNVMYWYQQKSSQAPKLLFHYYDKDFNNEADTPDNFQSRRPNTSFCFLDIRSPGLGDTAMYLCATSDPGSNTEAFFGQGTRLTVV.

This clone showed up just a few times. CDR3 sequence: CASTPTGTGKNEQYF. The DNA for the CDR3 is TGTGCCAGCACCCCAACCGGGACAGGGAAGAACGAGCAGTACTTC. V and J are TRBV28 and TRBJ2-7, with 9 bases lining up with TRBD1. Germline CDR1 and CDR2: MDHEN and SYDVKM. V shed 7 bases and J 5 bases; nucleotides not matched to a gene: 12. The CDR3 loop spans 15 amino acids.

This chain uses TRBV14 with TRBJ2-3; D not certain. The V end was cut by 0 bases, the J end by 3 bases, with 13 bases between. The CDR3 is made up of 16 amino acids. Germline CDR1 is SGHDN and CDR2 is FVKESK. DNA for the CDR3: TGTGCCAGCAGCCAAGATTGGGGTTCCCGGACAGATACGCAGTATTTT. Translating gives CASSQDWGSRTDTQYF.

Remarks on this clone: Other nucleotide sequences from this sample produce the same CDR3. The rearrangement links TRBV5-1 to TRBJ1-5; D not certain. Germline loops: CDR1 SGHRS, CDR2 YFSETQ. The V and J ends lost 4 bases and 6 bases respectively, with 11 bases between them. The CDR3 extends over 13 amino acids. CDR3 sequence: CASSLDGSQPQHF. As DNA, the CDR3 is TGCGCCAGCAGCCTAGACGGGAGTCAGCCCCAGCATTTT.

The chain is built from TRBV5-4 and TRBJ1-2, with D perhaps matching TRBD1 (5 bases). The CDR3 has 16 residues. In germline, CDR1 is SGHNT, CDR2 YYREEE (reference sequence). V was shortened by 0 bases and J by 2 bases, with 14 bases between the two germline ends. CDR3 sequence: CASSLVAGKSNYGYTF. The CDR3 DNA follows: TGTGCCAGCAGCTTGGTTGCAGGGAAGTCGAACTATGGCTACACCTTC. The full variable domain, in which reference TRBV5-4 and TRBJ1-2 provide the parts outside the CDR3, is ETGVTQSPTHLIKTRGQQVTLRCSSQSGHNTVSWYQQALGQGPQFIFQYYREEENGRGNFPPRFSGLQFPNYSSELNVNALELDDSALYLCASSLVAGKSNYGYTFGSGTRLTVV.

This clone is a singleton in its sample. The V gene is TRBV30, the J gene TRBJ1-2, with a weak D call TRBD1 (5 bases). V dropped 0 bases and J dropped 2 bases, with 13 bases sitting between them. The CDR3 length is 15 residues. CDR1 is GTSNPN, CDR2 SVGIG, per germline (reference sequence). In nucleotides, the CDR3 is TGTGCCTGGAGTGTGGGGGACGGGCTAAACTATGGCTACACCTTC. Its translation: CAWSVGDGLNYGYTF.

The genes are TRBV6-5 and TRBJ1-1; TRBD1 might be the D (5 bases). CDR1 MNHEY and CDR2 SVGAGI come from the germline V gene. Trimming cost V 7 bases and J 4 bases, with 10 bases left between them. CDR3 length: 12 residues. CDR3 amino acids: CASTNGGTEAFF. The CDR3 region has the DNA TGTGCCAGCACCAACGGGGGCACTGAAGCTTTCTTT.

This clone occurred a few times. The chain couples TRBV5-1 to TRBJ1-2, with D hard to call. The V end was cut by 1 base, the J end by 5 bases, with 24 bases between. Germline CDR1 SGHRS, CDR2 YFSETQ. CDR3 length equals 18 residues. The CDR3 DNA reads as TGCGCCAGCAGCTTGATGATTATATCAGGCGCCGCGCTTTATGGCTACACCTTC. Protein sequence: CASSLMIISGAALYGYTF.

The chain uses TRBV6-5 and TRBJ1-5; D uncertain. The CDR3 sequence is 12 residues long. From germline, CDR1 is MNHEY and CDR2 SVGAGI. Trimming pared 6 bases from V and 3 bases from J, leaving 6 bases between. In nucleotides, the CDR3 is TGTGCCAGCAGGCTAAACAATCAGCCCCAGCATTTT. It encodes CASRLNNQPQHF.

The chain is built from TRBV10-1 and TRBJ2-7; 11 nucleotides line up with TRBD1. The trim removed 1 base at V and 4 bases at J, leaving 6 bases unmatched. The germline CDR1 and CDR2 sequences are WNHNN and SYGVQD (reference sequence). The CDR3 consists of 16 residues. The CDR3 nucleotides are TGCGCCAGCAGTGAGTTGGCCGGGACAGGGGGTTACGAGCAGTACTTC. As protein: CASSELAGTGGYEQYF.

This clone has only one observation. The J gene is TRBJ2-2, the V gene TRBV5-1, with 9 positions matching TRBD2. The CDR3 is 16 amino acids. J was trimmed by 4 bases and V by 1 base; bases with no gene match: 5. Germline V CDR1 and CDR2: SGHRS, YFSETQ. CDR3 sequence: CASSLSSGMGTGELFF. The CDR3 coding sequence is TGCGCCAGCAGCTTGTCTAGCGGGATGGGCACCGGGGAGCTGTTTTTT.

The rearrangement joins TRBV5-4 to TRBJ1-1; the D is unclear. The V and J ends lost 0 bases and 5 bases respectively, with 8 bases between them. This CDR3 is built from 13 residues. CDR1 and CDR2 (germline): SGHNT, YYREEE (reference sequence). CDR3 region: CASSLATETEAFF. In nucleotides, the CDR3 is TGTGCCAGCAGCTTGGCCACGGAGACTGAAGCTTTCTTT.

The CDR3 region has the DNA TGCAGCGCTCGCGGGACGGCTACCTACGAGCAGTACTTC. Encoded protein: CSARGTATYEQYF. The chain is built from TRBV29-1 and TRBJ2-7, with D possibly TRBD2 on 6 matching bases. V lost 7 bases to trimming and J lost 2 bases, with 15 bases between them. The CDR3 is 13 amino acids. From germline, CDR1 is SQVTM and CDR2 ANQGSEA.

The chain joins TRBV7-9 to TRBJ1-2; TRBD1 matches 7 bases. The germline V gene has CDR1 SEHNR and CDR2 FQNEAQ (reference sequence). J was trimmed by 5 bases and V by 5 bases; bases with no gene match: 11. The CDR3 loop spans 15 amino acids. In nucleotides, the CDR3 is TGTGCCAGCAGCGCCTCCGGGACAGATTATTATGGCTACACCTTC. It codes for CASSASGTDYYGYTF.

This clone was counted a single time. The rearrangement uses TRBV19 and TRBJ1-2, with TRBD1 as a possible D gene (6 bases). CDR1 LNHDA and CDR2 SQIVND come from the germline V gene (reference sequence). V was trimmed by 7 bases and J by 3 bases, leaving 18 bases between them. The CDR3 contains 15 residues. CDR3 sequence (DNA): TGTGCCAGTAAGGAGTCGGGGGGCTCCGACTATGGCTACACCTTC. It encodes CASKESGGSDYGYTF.

DNA for the CDR3: TGCGCCAGCAGCCCCCTAGCGGGGGGGCCGGGCGAGCAGTTCTTC. Protein sequence: CASSPLAGGPGEQFF. The chain joins TRBV5-1 to TRBJ2-1, with 12 bases aligning to TRBD2. This CDR3 spans 15 amino acids. Germline V lookup: CDR1 SGHRS, CDR2 YFSETQ. J was trimmed by 10 bases and V by 4 bases; bases with no gene match: 9.

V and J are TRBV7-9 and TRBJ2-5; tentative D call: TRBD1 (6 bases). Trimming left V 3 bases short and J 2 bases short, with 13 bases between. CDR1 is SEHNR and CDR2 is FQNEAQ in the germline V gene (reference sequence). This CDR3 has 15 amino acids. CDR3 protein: CASSLGAGAQETQYF. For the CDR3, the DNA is TGTGCCAGCAGCTTGGGGGCAGGAGCACAAGAGACCCAGTACTTC.

The CDR3: CAWSGQGGNTIYF. The DNA for the CDR3 is TGTGCCTGGAGTGGACAGGGGGGAAACACCATATATTTT. The J gene is TRBJ1-3, the V gene TRBV30; the match to TRBD1 covers 8 bases. Trimming took 1 base from V and 4 from J; bases not matched to a gene: 0. From germline, CDR1 is GTSNPN and CDR2 SVGIG (reference sequence). CDR3 length: 13 residues.

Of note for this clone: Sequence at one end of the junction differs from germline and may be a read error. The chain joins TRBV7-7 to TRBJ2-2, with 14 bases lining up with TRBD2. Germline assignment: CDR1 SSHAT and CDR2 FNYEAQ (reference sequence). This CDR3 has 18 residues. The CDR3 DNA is TGTGCTAGCAGCAGACGACTAGCGGGGGGGCATCACACCGGGGAGCTGTTTTTT. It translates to CASSRRLAGGHHTGELFF.

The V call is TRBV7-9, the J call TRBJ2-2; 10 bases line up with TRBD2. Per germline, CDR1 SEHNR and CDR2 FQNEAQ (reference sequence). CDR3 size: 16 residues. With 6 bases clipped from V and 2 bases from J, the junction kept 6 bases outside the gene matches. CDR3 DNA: TGTGCCAGCAGGTCTGGACTAGCGGACAACACCGGGGAGCTGTTTTTT. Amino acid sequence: CASRSGLADNTGELFF.

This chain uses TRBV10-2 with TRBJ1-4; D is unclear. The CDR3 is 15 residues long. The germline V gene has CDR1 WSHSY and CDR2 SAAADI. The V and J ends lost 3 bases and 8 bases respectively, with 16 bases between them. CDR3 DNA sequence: TGCGCCAGCAGTGAATTCCGGGGTGCTAGGGAAAAACTGTTTTTT. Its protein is CASSEFRGAREKLFF.

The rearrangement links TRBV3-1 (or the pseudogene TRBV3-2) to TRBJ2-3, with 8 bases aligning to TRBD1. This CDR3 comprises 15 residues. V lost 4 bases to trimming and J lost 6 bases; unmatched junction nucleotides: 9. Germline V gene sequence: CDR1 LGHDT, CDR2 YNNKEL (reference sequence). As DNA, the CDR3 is TGTGCCAGCAGCCCGCGGACAGGGAATAGGGATACGCAGTATTTT. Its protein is CASSPRTGNRDTQYF.

The CDR3 bases are TGTGCCAGCAGGCATGGACACTCGGACACCATATATTTT. Amino acids: CASRHGHSDTIYF. The chain joins TRBV12-3 or TRBV12-4 to TRBJ1-3; perhaps TRBD1 as D (5 bases). CDR3 length: 13 amino acids. V was clipped by 6 bases and J by 8 bases, with 14 bases between them.

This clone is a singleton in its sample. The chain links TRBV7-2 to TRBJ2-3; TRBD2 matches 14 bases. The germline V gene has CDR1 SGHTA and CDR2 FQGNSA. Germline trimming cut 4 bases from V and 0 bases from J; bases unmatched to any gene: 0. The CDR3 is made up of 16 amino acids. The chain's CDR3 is CASSWTSGRSTDTQYF. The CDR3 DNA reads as TGTGCCAGCAGCTGGACTAGCGGGAGGAGCACAGATACGCAGTATTTT.

The CDR3 bases are TGTGCCAGCAGTCGACGGGACAGGGGAAGGGAAGAGCAGTTCTTC. It encodes CASSRRDRGREEQFF. V and J are TRBV6-5 and TRBJ2-1; 10 bases align to TRBD1. The CDR3 length is 15 residues. Germline values: CDR1 MNHEY, CDR2 SVGAGI. The ends lost 5 bases at V and 10 bases at J; junction bases unmatched: 11.

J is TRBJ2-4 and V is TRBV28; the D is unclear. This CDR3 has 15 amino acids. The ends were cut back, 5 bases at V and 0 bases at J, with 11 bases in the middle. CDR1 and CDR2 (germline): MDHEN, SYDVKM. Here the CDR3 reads CASSQALLAKNIQYF. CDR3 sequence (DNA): TGTGCCAGCAGTCAGGCACTCTTAGCCAAAAACATTCAGTACTTC.

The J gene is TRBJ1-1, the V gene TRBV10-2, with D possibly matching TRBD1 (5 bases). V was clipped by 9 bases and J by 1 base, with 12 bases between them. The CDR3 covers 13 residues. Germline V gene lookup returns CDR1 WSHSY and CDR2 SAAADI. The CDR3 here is CASQPGWNTEAFF. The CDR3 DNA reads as TGCGCCAGTCAGCCAGGGTGGAACACTGAAGCTTTCTTT.

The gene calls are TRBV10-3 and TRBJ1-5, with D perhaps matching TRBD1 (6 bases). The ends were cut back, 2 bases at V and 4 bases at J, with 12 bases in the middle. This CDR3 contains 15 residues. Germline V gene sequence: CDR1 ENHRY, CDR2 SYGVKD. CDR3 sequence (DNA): TGTGCCATCAGTGAGGTGACAGGAGAAAATCAGCCCCAGCATTTT. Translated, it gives CAISEVTGENQPQHF.